This record covers a single T cell receptor beta chain. Its target is unknown. Germline-derived CDR1 and CDR2 are SGDLS and YYNGEE. V was pared by 4 bases and J by 0 bases, with 17 bases between. The CDR3 consists of 16 residues. This sample was included in a study of cytomegalovirus exposure and HLA in healthy donors. Study at large: A later analysis reported the 95 to 150 validation repertoires used the same platform as the approximately 660 first-cohort repertoires. Study findings and constraints: Investigators reported over 150 TCR beta chains as tied to cytomegalovirus. Some public TCRs appeared in many individuals, while most sequences were rare.

The donors were part of the validation cohort, which consisted of more than 90 subjects and was separate from the first cohort of under 850 subjects. Clones were read by immunoSEQ multiplex PCR, and TCRdb kept only the in-frame ones, dropping some. The profile covers some 290,000 clones, with around 90% appearing a single time and about 0.96% taken by the ten largest. Specimen: PBMCs. The sequence was obtained from a man aged 25-45 years in good health and CMV-seronegative. The chain joins TRBV9 to TRBJ2-7, with no clear D. The chain's CDR3 is CASSPRFFSSSYEQYF. The CDR3 nucleotides read TGTGCCAGCAGCCCCCGGTTCTTTTCCTCCTCCTACGAGCAGTACTTC.